Described below is a single T cell receptor beta chain sequence and its context. Its antigen is still unknown. No much larger clonotype is one base removed from it; base qualities were not supplied. This specimen belongs to a study of a mutant IDH1 vaccine in newly diagnosed glioma (dated by TCRdb to about 2021). For the study in its entirety: In the chemotherapy-containing groups, vaccination started alongside temozolomide cycles, whereas in patients who had radiotherapy alone it started 4-6 weeks after radiotherapy. Of the roughly 31 treated patients, approximately 62% were male and approximately 40% were female, and the mean age was 40.4 years. Prior to enrollment, standard therapy consisting of radiotherapy alone, temozolomide alone, or radiochemotherapy with temozolomide had been administered to patients, with the combination being received by most patients. The week-35 safety follow-up was designated visit V12, and the week-47 end of study was designated visit V13. Peripheral blood was collected at six visits: V03 (baseline), V05, V07, V10, V12 and V13. Longitudinal TCRB deep sequencing was done for 25 to 30 treated patients, wherever samples were available for exploratory analyses.

The receptor library was made with the immunoSEQ multiplex PCR assay. Rearranged TCR beta chain sequences were amplified using the hsTCRB Kit according to the manufacturer's protocol. An Illumina MiSeq was used to sequence the TCRB libraries. In the paper's pipeline: Demultiplexing, trimming and gene mapping were performed with the kit vendor's proprietary platform. TCRdb's version of the immuneACCESS table is confined to in-frame rearrangements and falls short of the full clone set. An unresolved V gene accounts for under half of the shortfall where checked; the remainder is of unknown origin. V and J calls and clone size follow that table, whereas D and trimming were derived from the DNA. Recorded for this sample are 45,000 to 50,000 clones; more than 75% of them occurred a single time. The ten largest clones represent around 6% of the sample. In the germline V gene, CDR1 corresponds to SGHDN and CDR2 to FVKESK. Spanning cysteine to phenylalanine, the CDR3 consists of 16 amino acids. Of the read, only the CDR3 DNA is kept; its 48 bases are in frame from base 1. V is cut by 2 bases and J by 0 bases, and the space between the germline ends is 10 bases.

What the time point label conveys for this sample: week 35, safety follow-up. Each vaccine dose, consisting of 300 ug of a 20-mer mutant IDH1 peptide in Montanide, was administered subcutaneously with topical imiquimod. Across visits V03 through V10, patients got a total of eight vaccinations, given in weeks 1, 3, 5, 7, 11, 15, 19 and 23. All donors had newly diagnosed IDH1-mutant astrocytomas of WHO grade 3 or 4 that showed loss of nuclear ATRX. The samples were drawn from NOA16, a multicentre, single-arm, open-label phase I trial in Germany that tested a mutant IDH1 peptide vaccine in humans for the first time. Genomic DNA for TCRB sequencing was isolated from EDTA blood with the DNeasy Blood and Tissue Kit. Overall study results and their limits: The authors stated that sample limitations prevented analyses of patient blood samples from being reproduced. Immune responses induced by the vaccine were seen in roughly 95% of patients across multiple MHC alleles. No apparent relationship was observed between pseudoprogression and alterations in the top peripheral T cell clonotypes detected by TCRB sequencing. Availability determined which PBMC samples were chosen for TCRB deep sequencing.

Source: PBMCs, taken from a glioma patient whose treatment included an IDH1 peptide vaccine. The chain couples TRBV14 to TRBJ2-2; confidence is insufficient to name the D gene. The receptor's source is a woman in her forties with glioma. The DNA sequence is given as TGTGCCAGCAGCCAACACACTGCGGCGAACACCGGGGAGCTGTTTTTT. It is translated as CASSQHTAANTGELFF. Reference TRBV14 and TRBJ2-2 proteins supply the regions before and after the CDR3; the full variable domain is: EAGVTQFPSHSVIEKGQTVTLRCDPISGHDNLYWYRRVMGKEIKFLLHFVKESKQDESGMPNNRFLAERTGGTYSTLKVQPAELEDSGVYFCASSQHTAANTGELFFGEGSRLTVL.